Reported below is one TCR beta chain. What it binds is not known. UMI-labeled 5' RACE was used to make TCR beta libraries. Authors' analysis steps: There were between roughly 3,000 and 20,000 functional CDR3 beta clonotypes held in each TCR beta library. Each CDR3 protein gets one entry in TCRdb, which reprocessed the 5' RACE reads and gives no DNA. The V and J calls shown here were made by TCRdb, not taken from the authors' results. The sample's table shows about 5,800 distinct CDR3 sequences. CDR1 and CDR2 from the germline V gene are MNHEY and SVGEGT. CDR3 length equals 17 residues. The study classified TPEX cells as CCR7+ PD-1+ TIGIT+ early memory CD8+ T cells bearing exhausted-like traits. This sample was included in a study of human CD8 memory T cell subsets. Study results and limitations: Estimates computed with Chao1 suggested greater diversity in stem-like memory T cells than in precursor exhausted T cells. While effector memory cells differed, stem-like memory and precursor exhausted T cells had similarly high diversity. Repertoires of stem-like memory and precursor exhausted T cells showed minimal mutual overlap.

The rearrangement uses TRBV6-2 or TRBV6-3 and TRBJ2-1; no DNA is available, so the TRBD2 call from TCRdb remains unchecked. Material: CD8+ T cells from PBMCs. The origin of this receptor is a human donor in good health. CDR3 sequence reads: CASSPGLAGGNYNEQFF.